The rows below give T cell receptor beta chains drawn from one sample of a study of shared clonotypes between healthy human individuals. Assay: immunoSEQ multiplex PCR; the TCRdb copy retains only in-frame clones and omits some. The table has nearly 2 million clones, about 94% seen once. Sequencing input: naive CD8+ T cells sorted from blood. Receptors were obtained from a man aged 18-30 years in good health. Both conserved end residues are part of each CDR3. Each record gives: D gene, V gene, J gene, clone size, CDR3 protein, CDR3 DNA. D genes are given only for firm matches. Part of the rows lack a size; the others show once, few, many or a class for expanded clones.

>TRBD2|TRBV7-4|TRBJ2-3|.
CASSLRSGGPSDTQYF
TGTGCCAGCAGCTTAAGATCGGGAGGGCCCTCAGATACGCAGTATTTT
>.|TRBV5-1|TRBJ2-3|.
CASSPRAGGRADTQYF
TGCGCCAGCAGCCCGCGGGCCGGGGGGCGGGCAGATACGCAGTATTTT
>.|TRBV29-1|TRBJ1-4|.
CSVEDRGGLNEKLFF
TGCAGCGTTGAAGATCGAGGAGGGCTTAATGAAAAACTGTTTTTT
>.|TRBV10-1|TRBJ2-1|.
CASSGDASSYNEQFF
TGCGCCAGCAGTGGGGACGCGAGCTCCTACAATGAGCAGTTCTTC
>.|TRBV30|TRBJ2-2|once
CAWSTGVAGELFF
TGTGCCTGGAGTACCGGTGTCGCCGGGGAGCTGTTTTTT
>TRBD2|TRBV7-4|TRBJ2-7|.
CASSHNRGLEREAVVYEQYF
TGTGCCAGCAGCCACAATAGGGGGCTCGAGCGGGAGGCCGTTGTCTACGAGCAGTACTTC
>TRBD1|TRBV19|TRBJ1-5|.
CASRGQGPSQNQPQHF
TGTGCCAGTAGGGGACAGGGGCCGTCCCAAAATCAGCCCCAGCATTTT
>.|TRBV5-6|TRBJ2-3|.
CASSLTREDTDTQYF
TGTGCCAGCAGCTTGACCAGGGAGGACACAGATACGCAGTATTTT
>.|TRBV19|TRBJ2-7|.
CASSPTSGWEQYF
TGTGCCAGTAGTCCGACGTCGGGGTGGGAGCAGTACTTC
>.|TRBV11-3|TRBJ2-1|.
CASSLTTHKNEQFF
TGTGCCAGCAGCTTAACTACACACAAGAATGAGCAGTTCTTC
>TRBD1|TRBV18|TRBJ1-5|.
CASSNGGQGRWPQHF
TGTGCCAGCTCAAACGGAGGACAGGGCCGTTGGCCCCAGCATTTT
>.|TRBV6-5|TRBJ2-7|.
CASSHRQYSYEQYF
TGTGCCAGCAGTCACCGACAGTACTCCTACGAGCAGTACTTC
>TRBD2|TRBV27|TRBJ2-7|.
CASSGDYDYEQYF
TGTGCCAGCAGTGGGGACTATGACTACGAGCAGTACTTC
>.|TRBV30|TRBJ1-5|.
CAWSVVGPGQPQHF
TGTGCCTGGAGTGTCGTAGGGCCAGGGCAGCCCCAGCATTTT
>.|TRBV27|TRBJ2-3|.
CASQGSGADTQYF
TGTGCCTCCCAGGGTTCGGGGGCAGATACGCAGTATTTT
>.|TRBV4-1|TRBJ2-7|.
CASSQVFVGEMYYEQYF
TGCGCCAGCAGCCAAGTTTTTGTTGGCGAGATGTACTACGAGCAGTACTTC
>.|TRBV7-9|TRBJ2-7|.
CASSPPGRAYEQYF
TGTGCCAGCAGCCCGCCGGGACGAGCTTACGAGCAGTACTTC
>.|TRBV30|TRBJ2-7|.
CACLGTDTYEQYF
TGTGCCTGCCTGGGGACGGACACCTACGAGCAGTACTTC
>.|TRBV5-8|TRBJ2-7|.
CASKWAQGSYEQYF
TGTGCCAGCAAATGGGCCCAGGGATCCTACGAGCAGTACTTC
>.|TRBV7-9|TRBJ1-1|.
CASSFFGGPNTEAFF
TGTGCCAGCAGCTTCTTCGGGGGCCCCAACACTGAAGCTTTCTTT
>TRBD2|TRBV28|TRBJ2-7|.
CASSRLAYSSYEQYF
TGTGCCAGCAGTAGACTAGCGTATAGCTCCTACGAGCAGTACTTC
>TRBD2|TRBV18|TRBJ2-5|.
CASSPLTSDQETQYF
TGTGCCAGCTCACCACTGACTAGCGACCAAGAGACCCAGTACTTC
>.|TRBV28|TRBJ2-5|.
CASSHRPGGNQETQYF
TGTGCCAGCAGCCACCGTCCTGGGGGAAACCAAGAGACCCAGTACTTC
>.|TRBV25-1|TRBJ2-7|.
CASSYGDSYEQYF
TGTGCCAGCAGTTACGGGGACTCCTACGAGCAGTACTTC
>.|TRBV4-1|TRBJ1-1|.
CASSQDRRTEAFF
TGCGCCAGCAGCCAAGATCGGCGGACTGAAGCTTTCTTT
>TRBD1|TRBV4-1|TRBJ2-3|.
CASAGQGTDTQYF
TGCGCCAGCGCCGGACAGGGCACAGATACGCAGTATTTT
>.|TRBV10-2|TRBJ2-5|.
CASSDASEGREETQYF
TGCGCCAGCAGTGATGCTAGCGAGGGCCGGGAAGAGACCCAGTACTTC
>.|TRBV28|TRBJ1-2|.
CASSLRLQPGNTF
TGTGCCAGCAGTTTAAGGCTTCAACCGGGGAACACCTTC
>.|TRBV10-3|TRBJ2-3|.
CAISESTGGHTDTQYF
TGTGCCATCAGTGAGTCCACGGGGGGACACACAGATACGCAGTATTTT
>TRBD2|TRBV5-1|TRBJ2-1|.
CASSLYGTSGRALNEQFF
TGCGCCAGCAGCTTGTATGGGACTAGCGGGAGGGCCTTGAATGAGCAGTTCTTC
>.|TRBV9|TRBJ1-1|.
CASSADGRMNTEAFF
TGTGCCAGCAGCGCGGACGGAAGGATGAACACTGAAGCTTTCTTT
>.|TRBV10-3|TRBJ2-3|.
CAISESTLRYRSLSTDTQYF
TGTGCCATCAGTGAGTCGACTTTAAGATACAGGTCCCTTAGCACAGATACGCAGTATTTT
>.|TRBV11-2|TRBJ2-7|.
CASSLLLGTYEQYF
TGTGCCAGCAGCTTACTCCTAGGGACCTACGAGCAGTACTTC
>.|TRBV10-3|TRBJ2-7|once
CAIRPGTPGYEQYF
TGTGCCATCAGACCCGGGACGCCGGGCTACGAGCAGTACTTC
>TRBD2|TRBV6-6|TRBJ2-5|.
CASRGLAGGQETQYF
TGTGCCAGCAGAGGACTAGCGGGGGGCCAAGAGACCCAGTACTTC